This T cell receptor (beta chain) appears in the sequencing data of a study of T cells after yellow fever vaccination. The table lists this clonotype with a few counts. V trimming: 1 base; J trimming: 5 bases; junction bases outside the gene matches: 8. The CDR3 contains 17 residues. The germline CDR1 and CDR2 sequences are SGDLS and YYNGEE. TCRdb re-called the 5' RACE reads with MiXCR, one entry per CDR3 protein. The sample records hundreds of thousands of distinct CDR3 sequences, approximately 12% being singletons. The chain is built from TRBV9 and TRBJ1-6; TRBD1 aligns across 8 bases. The input for sequencing was CD4+ T cells sorted from PBMCs, taken 15 days after the yellow fever booster vaccination. The clonotype was recovered from a man between 18 and 29 years old who received the YFV17D yellow fever vaccine. The CDR3 DNA is TGTGCCAGCAGCGTAAAAGACAGGGGAGCCGATAATTCACCCCTCCACTTT. Protein: CASSVKDRGADNSPLHF.